This T cell receptor (beta chain) was observed in a study of T cell clonotyping in hematopoietic cell transplantation. Study context: Cytoreduction preceded collection of pretransplant recipient samples.

Remarks on this clone: Its specificity is not known.

The study, taken as a whole, reports: Recipient TCR diversity dropped after transplant; expanded clonotypes rose from day 30 to 180. CD4 and CD8 repertoire contributions could not be separated without sorting.

V was clipped by 6 bases and J by 4 bases, with 7 bases between them. Per germline, CDR1 SGHDT and CDR2 YYEEEE. The CDR3 spans 11 residues. Time point: recipient sample about 28 days before transplant, after cytoreduction. This table comes from immunoSEQ multiplex PCR, and its TCRdb copy is limited to in-frame clones, with some not included. The sample lists some 76,000 clones; almost 97% were seen once. Specimen: peripheral blood mononuclear cells, collected before stem cell transplant. The source is a woman aged 45-60 years with acute myeloid leukemia. Some clones in this sample may be carry-over from other donors' samples. The V call is TRBV5-6, the J call TRBJ2-5; D remains unclear. The CDR3 loop reads CASTLGETQYF. The DNA of the CDR3 is TGTGCCAGCACCCTAGGAGAGACCCAGTACTTC.